The TCR beta chain under discussion was sequenced for a study of post-analysis software for immune sequencing data. In the study overall: Patients had relapsing-remitting, secondary progressive or progressive-relapsing multiple sclerosis; some lacked subtype. General study points: Five or six TRBV segments, TRBV5-6, TRBV5-1 and TRBV20-1 among them, were found more frequent in patients than controls. Strong co-clustering by F measure was evident for samples that had been prepared in the same batch. Multiple sclerosis patients showed significantly lower normalized Chao1 diversity than controls did.

TCR beta cDNA libraries had unique molecular identifiers. A population of roughly 0.9 to 11 million T cells gave rise to about 500,000 cDNA molecules. Each CDR3 protein gets one entry after TCRdb re-called the PCR reads with MiXCR. Here the sample spans about 400,000 distinct CDR3 sequences, approximately 33% being singletons. As concerns this clonotype: Its antigen is not identified.

V was trimmed by 5 bases and J by 4 bases, leaving 8 bases between them. CDR3 size: 12 residues. Looked up from germline, CDR1 is SGHTA and CDR2 is FQGNSA. This sequence originates from a girl aged 10-17 years with multiple sclerosis. This chain connects TRBV7-2 to TRBJ2-5; no definite D call. Sequences were obtained from blood. CDR3 loop: CASSQIGETQYF. The CDR3 DNA reads TGTGCCAGCAGCCAAATTGGAGAGACCCAGTACTTC.